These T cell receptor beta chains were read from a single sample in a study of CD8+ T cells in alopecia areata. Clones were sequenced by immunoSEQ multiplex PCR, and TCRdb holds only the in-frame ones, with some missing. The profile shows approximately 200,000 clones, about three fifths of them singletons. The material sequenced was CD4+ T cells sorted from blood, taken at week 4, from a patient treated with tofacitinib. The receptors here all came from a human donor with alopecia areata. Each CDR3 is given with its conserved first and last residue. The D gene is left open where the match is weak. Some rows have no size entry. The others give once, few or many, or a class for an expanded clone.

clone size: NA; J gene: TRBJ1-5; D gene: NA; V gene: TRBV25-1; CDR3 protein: CASSDAGENQPQHF; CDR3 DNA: TGTGCCAGCAGTGACGCGGGGGAGAATCAGCCCCAGCATTTT
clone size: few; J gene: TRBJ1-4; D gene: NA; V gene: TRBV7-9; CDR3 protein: CASSPGGVEKLFF; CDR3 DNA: TGTGCCAGCAGCCCGGGCGGGGTTGAAAAACTGTTTTTT
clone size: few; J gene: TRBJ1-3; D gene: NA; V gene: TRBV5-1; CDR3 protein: CASSSGDGNTIYF; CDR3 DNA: TGCGCCAGCAGCTCAGGGGACGGAAACACCATATATTTT
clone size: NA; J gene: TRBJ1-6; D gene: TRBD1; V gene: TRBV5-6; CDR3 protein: CASSRGQGWGYSPLHF; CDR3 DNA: TGTGCCAGCAGCCGTGGACAGGGTTGGGGATATTCACCCCTCCACTTT
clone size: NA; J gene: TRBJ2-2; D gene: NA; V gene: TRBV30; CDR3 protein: CASHPAGSTGELFF; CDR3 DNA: TGTGCCTCGCACCCCGCGGGGTCCACCGGGGAGCTGTTTTTT
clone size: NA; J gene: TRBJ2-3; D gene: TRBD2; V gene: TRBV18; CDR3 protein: CASSPPSVGLAQDTQYF; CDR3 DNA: TGTGCCAGCTCACCACCGTCTGTTGGACTAGCACAAGATACGCAGTATTTT
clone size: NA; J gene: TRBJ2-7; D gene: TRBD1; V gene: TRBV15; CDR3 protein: CATSSNRGEDYEQYF; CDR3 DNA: TGTGCCACCAGCAGCAACAGGGGAGAGGACTACGAGCAGTACTTC
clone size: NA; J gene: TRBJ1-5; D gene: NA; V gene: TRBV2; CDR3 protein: CASSRTGSPQHF; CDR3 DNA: TGTGCCAGCAGCCGCACGGGCTCGCCCCAGCATTTT
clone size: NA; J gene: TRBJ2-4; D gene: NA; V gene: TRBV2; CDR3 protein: CASNRGDTLAKNIQYF; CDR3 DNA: TGTGCCAGCAATCGTGGGGACACCTTAGCCAAAAACATTCAGTACTTC
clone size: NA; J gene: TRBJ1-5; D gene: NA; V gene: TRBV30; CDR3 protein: CAWSRGTSNQPQHF; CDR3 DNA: TGTGCCTGGAGTCGTGGAACTAGCAATCAGCCCCAGCATTTT
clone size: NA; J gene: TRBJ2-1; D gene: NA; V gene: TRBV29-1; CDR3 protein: CSNAPVEYGTSYNEQFF; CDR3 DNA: TGCAGCAATGCCCCCGTCGAATACGGGACATCCTACAATGAGCAGTTCTTC
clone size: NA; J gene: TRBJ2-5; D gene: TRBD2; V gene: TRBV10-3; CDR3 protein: CAIAPGGRETQYF; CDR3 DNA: TGTGCCATCGCCCCGGGGGGGCGTGAGACCCAGTACTTC
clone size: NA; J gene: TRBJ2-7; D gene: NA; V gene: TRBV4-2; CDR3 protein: CASSQDLQAAYEQYF; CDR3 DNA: TGTGCCAGCAGCCAAGATCTTCAGGCAGCCTACGAGCAGTACTTC
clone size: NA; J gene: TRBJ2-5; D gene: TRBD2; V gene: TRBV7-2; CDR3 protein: CASSLAGAGGLETQYF; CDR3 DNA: TGTGCCAGCAGCTTAGCTGGGGCGGGGGGCTTAGAGACCCAGTACTTC
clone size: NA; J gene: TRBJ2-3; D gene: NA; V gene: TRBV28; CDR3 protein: CAPPSRETDTQYF; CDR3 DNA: TGTGCCCCCCCGAGCAGGGAGACAGATACGCAGTATTTT
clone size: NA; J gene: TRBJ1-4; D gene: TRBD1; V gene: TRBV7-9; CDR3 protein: CASSWGQGREKLFF; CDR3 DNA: TGTGCCAGCAGCTGGGGACAGGGCAGGGAAAAACTGTTTTTT
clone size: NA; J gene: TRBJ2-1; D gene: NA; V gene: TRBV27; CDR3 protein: CVVSLGHEQFF; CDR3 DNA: TGTGTAGTCTCTCTAGGACATGAGCAGTTCTTC
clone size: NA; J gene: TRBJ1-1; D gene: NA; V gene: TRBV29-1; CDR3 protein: CSVARGWTEAFF; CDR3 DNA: TGCAGCGTTGCTAGGGGTTGGACTGAAGCTTTCTTT
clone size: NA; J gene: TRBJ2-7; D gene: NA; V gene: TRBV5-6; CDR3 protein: CASSFFRANGEQYF; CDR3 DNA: TGTGCCAGCAGCTTCTTCCGGGCCAATGGGGAGCAGTACTTC
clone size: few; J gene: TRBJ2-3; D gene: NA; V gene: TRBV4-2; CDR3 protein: CASSQDKVLLDTQYF; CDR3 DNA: TGTGCCAGCAGCCAAGATAAAGTGCTCCTAGATACGCAGTATTTT
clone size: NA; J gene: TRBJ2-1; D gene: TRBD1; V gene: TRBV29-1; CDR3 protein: CSVEDGDSSRYNEQFF; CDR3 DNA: TGCAGCGTTGAAGATGGGGACAGCTCTCGATACAATGAGCAGTTCTTC
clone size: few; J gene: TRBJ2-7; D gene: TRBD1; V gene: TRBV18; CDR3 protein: CASSVRDRDEQYF; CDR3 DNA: TGTGCCAGCTCAGTCCGGGACAGAGACGAGCAGTACTTC
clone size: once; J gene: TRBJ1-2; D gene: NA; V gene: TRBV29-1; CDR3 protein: CSVDTRRENGYTF; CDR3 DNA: TGCAGCGTTGACACCAGGAGGGAGAATGGCTACACCTTC
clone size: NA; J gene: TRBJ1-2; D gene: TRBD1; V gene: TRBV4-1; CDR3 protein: CASSRDTGTGNYGYTF; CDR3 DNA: TGCGCCAGCAGCCGAGACACCGGGACAGGAAACTATGGCTACACCTTC
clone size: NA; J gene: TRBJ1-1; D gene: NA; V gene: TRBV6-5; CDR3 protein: CASILNPKGTEAFF; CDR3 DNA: TGTGCCAGCATCCTAAACCCCAAGGGGACTGAAGCTTTCTTT
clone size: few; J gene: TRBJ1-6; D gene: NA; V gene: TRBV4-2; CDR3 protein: CASSQGPVYNSPLHF; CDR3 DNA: TGTGCCAGCAGCCAGGGCCCGGTATATAATTCACCCCTCCACTTT
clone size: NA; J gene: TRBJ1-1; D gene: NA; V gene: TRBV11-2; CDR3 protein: CASRDLNTEAFF; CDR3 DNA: TGTGCCAGCAGGGATTTGAACACTGAAGCTTTCTTT
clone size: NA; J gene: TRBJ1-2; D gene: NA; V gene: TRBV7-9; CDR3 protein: CASSWPDGYGYTF; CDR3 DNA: TGTGCCAGCAGCTGGCCCGACGGGTATGGCTACACCTTC
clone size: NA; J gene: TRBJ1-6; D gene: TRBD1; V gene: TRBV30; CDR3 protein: CAWSEGGTVDSPLHF; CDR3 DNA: TGTGCCTGGAGTGAAGGGGGGACAGTGGATTCACCCCTCCACTTT
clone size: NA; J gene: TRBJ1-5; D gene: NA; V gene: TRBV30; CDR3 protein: CAWSGTGGGVSNQPQHF; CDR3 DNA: TGTGCCTGGAGTGGAACCGGGGGAGGGGTTAGCAATCAGCCCCAGCATTTT
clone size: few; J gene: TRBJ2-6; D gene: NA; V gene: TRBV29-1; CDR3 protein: CSVAQAGANVLTF; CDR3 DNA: TGCAGCGTTGCGCAGGCTGGGGCCAACGTCCTGACTTTC
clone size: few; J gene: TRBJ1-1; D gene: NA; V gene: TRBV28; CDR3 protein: CASWGAPHTEAFF; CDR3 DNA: TGTGCCAGCTGGGGGGCCCCTCACACTGAAGCTTTCTTT
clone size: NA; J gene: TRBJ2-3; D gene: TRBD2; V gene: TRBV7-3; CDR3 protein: CASSATSGGPERADTQYF; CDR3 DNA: TGTGCCAGCAGCGCGACTAGCGGGGGGCCGGAGAGAGCAGATACGCAGTATTTT
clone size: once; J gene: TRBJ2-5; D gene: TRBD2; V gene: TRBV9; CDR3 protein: CASSPLGGGPETQYF; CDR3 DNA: TGTGCCAGCAGCCCCCTCGGGGGGGGGCCAGAGACCCAGTACTTC
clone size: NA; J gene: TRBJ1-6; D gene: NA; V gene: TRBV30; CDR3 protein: CAWGPGGSYNSPLHF; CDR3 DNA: TGTGCCTGGGGGCCGGGTGGATCCTATAATTCACCCCTCCACTTT
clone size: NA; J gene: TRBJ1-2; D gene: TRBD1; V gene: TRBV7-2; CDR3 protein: CASSPGTGVTGYTF; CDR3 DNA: TGTGCCAGCAGCCCCGGGACAGGGGTTACTGGCTACACCTTC
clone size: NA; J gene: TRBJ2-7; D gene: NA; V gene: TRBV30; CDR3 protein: CAWSSEWSEQYF; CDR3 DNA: TGTGCCTGGAGTTCCGAATGGAGCGAGCAGTACTTC
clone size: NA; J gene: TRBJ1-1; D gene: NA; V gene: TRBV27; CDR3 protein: CASSYRGNTEAFF; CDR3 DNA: TGTGCCAGCAGTTATAGGGGGAACACTGAAGCTTTCTTT
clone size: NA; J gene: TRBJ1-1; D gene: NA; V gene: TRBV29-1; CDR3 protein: CSAEGGRGRVNTEAFF; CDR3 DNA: TGCAGCGCCGAAGGAGGGAGGGGGAGGGTGAACACTGAAGCTTTCTTT
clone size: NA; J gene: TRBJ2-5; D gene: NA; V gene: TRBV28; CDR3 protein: CASSLPGRETQYF; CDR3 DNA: TGTGCCAGCAGTCTACCCGGTAGAGAGACCCAGTACTTC
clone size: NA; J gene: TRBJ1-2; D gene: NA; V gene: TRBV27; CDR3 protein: CASSSDVRGRYGYTF; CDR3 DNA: TGTGCCAGCAGTTCCGATGTCCGGGGCAGATATGGCTACACCTTC
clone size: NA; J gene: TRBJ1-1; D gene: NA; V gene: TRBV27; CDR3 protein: CASSLRWYTEAFF; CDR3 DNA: TGTGCCAGCAGTTTGAGGTGGTACACTGAAGCTTTCTTT
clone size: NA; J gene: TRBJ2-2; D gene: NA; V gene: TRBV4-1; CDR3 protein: CASSPRSTHANTGELFF; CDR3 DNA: TGCGCCAGCAGCCCTCGTTCGACACACGCGAACACCGGGGAGCTGTTTTTT
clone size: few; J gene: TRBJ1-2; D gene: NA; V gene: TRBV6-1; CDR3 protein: CASSGDYYGYTF; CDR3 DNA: TGTGCCAGCTCGGGGGATTACTATGGCTACACCTTC